A selection of T cell receptor beta chains follows, all from one sample in a study of blood T cell repertoires in COVID-19. The table came from immunoSEQ multiplex PCR; TCRdb's copy has only in-frame clones and leaves some out. The sample has around 270,000 clones, 85% to 90% seen once. Sequenced input: peripheral blood. These receptors were obtained from a young man with acute or convalescent COVID-19. Each CDR3 is given with its conserved first and last residue. D genes are given only for firm matches.

TRBJ1-1	15	NA	TRBV5-5	TGTGCCAGCAGCTCGTCGGTGCGCGTTTTCACTGAAGCTTTCTTT	CASSSSVRVFTEAFF
TRBJ1-2	14	NA	TRBV7-2	TGTGCCAGCAGCTTATTGGTCCGGAACTATGGCTACACCTTC	CASSLLVRNYGYTF
TRBJ2-7	15	TRBD1	TRBV6-6	TGTGCCAGCAGCATTCGGACAGGGACATCCTACGAGCAGTACTTC	CASSIRTGTSYEQYF
TRBJ2-2	15	NA	TRBV4-1	TGCGCCAGCAGCCAAGATCCGGGTGGTGCCGGGGAGCTGTTTTTT	CASSQDPGGAGELFF
TRBJ2-1	16	TRBD2	TRBV7-7	TGTGCTAGCAGCCGCCTCTCCCAGCGGGAGCTCAATGAGCAGTTCTTC	CASSRLSQRELNEQFF
TRBJ1-6	17	NA	TRBV5-6	TGTGCCAGCAGCTCATCCTATACAGGGTTGGGGTTTTCACCCCTCCACTTT	CASSSSYTGLGFSPLHF
TRBJ2-2	14	TRBD1	TRBV9	TGTGCCAGCGCGGACAGGGGCGAGGCCGGGGAGCTGTTTTTT	CASADRGEAGELFF
TRBJ2-3	12	NA	TRBV19	TGTGCCAGTAGTTTTCCAACAGATACGCAGTATTTT	CASSFPTDTQYF
TRBJ1-3	17	NA	TRBV6-1	TGTGCCAGCAGTGAATGGAGCGGACGGAGCTCTGGAAACACCATATATTTT	CASSEWSGRSSGNTIYF
TRBJ2-2	16	TRBD2	TRBV27	TGTGCCAGCAGTCCTCTAGCGGGAGGCCCCACCGGGGAGCTGTTTTTT	CASSPLAGGPTGELFF
TRBJ1-5	16	NA	TRBV24-1	TGTGCCACCAGTCCCGGGACAACTTATAGCAATCAGCCCCAGCATTTT	CATSPGTTYSNQPQHF
TRBJ2-4	14	NA	TRBV28	TGTGCCAGCAGTACCGGGTACGCCAAAAACATTCAGTACTTC	CASSTGYAKNIQYF
TRBJ2-7	14	NA	TRBV2	TGTGCCACTGTCTCTGGGACTGCCTTCCACGAGCAGTACTTC	CATVSGTAFHEQYF
TRBJ1-6	16	NA	TRBV4-1	TGCGCCAGCAGCCACCAGGGAGGGTCCTATAATTCACCCCTCCACTTT	CASSHQGGSYNSPLHF
TRBJ1-2	13	NA	TRBV6-6	TGTGCCAGCAGTTACTCGAAGAGATATGGCTACACCTTC	CASSYSKRYGYTF
TRBJ2-5	12	NA	TRBV24-1	TGTGCCACCAGTGATTCAGGAGAGACCCAGTACTTC	CATSDSGETQYF
TRBJ1-5	13	NA	TRBV18	TGTGCCAGCTCACTCGACAGGCAACAGCCCCAGCATTTT	CASSLDRQQPQHF
TRBJ2-3	12	NA	TRBV25-1	TGTGCCAGCAGTAGACTGGCAGATACGCAGTATTTT	CASSRLADTQYF